Below, 6 T cell receptor beta chains from the same sample are listed, as sequenced in a study of cytomegalovirus exposure and HLA in healthy donors. A multiplex PCR was run with 60 Vbeta primers and 13 Jbeta primers. Clones were read by immunoSEQ multiplex PCR, and TCRdb kept only the in-frame ones, dropping some. This repertoire shows 150,000 or so clones, 75% to 80% found once; its top ten account for 6.3%. Sequencing was carried out using PBMCs. These receptors all stem from a man between 40 and 49 years old in good health and CMV-seropositive.

This chain links TRBV4-2 with TRBJ1-2, with 7 positions matching TRBD1. Germline lookup yields CDR1 LGHNA and CDR2 YNFKEQ. J was trimmed by 7 bases and V by 1 base; bases with no gene match: 6. The length of the CDR3 is 14 residues. This chain's CDR3 is CASSQVGQGGGYTF. The CDR3 nucleotides read TGTGCCAGCAGCCAAGTCGGCCAGGGGGGTGGCTACACCTTC.

The V and J genes are TRBV28 and TRBJ2-1; 8 bases are a match to TRBD2. This CDR3 spans 13 amino acids. Germline V gene lookup returns CDR1 MDHEN and CDR2 SYDVKM. Trimming cost V 5 bases and J 9 bases; bases outside gene matches: 6. The CDR3 spells CASSAGREAEQFF. The CDR3 region has the DNA TGTGCCAGCAGTGCCGGGAGGGAAGCTGAGCAGTTCTTC.

The J gene is TRBJ2-4, the V gene TRBV6-1; D is unresolved. The V gene lost 7 bases and the J gene lost 6 bases, with 10 bases spanning the gap. Germline CDR1 reads MNHNS; CDR2 reads SASEGT. The CDR3 runs 12 residues. This CDR3 is CASIESANIQYF. CDR3 DNA: TGTGCCAGCATCGAGTCCGCAAACATTCAGTACTTC.

The V call is TRBV27, the J call TRBJ2-1; weak D call: TRBD1 (6 bases). This CDR3 has 15 amino acids. Germline V gives CDR1 MNHEY, CDR2 SMNVEV (reference sequence). Trimming removed 6 bases at V and 0 bases at J, with 12 bases between. The CDR3 DNA follows: TGTGCCAGCAGACTAGACAGGAGCTCCTACAATGAGCAGTTCTTC. As protein: CASRLDRSSYNEQFF.

V gene TRBV5-1 combines with J gene TRBJ2-7, with 9 bases fitting TRBD2. The CDR3 is made up of 14 amino acids. The V segment lost 4 bases and the J segment 5 bases; nucleotides outside the gene matches: 7. Germline CDR1 reads SGHRS; CDR2 reads YFSETQ. CDR3 region: CASSPPSGNNEQYF. The CDR3 DNA reads TGCGCCAGCAGCCCGCCTAGCGGGAATAACGAGCAGTACTTC.

The V and J genes are TRBV7-2 and TRBJ2-3, with D possibly TRBD2 on 6 matching bases. Trimming took 6 bases from V and 2 from J, leaving 15 bases between them. CDR3 length equals 15 residues. Germline-derived CDR1 and CDR2 are SGHTA and FQGNSA. The CDR3 nucleotides read TGTGCCAGCAGAGCATCCTCTAGCGACACAGATACGCAGTATTTT. Encoded protein: CASRASSSDTDTQYF.